This paragraph covers one T cell receptor (beta chain) sequence. Its antigen is unidentified. Primers: 60 Vbeta forward and 13 Jbeta reverse. Sequenced by immunoSEQ multiplex PCR; TCRdb stores in-frame clones only, minus some. The sample data list 30,000 to 45,000 clones. This sample was included in a study of cytomegalovirus exposure and HLA in healthy donors. Whole-study findings and limits: TCR beta V segments were, for the most part, productive about 87% or about 30% of the time in an earlier analysis.

Trimming cost V 3 bases and J 11 bases; bases outside gene matches: 8. The CDR3 runs 13 residues. Germline V gives CDR1 LNHDA, CDR2 SQIVND (reference sequence). The rearrangement uses TRBV19 and TRBJ1-1, with 8 bases matching TRBD1. Sequencing was performed on PBMCs. This clonotype originated in a man aged 40-55 years in good health and CMV-seropositive. DNA of the CDR3: TGTGCCAGTAGTATCCGGGACAGGAGTGGGGCTTTCTTT. It encodes CASSIRDRSGAFF.